This TCR beta chain is from a study of T cell responses to AZD1222 COVID-19 vaccine. The table came from immunoSEQ multiplex PCR; TCRdb's copy has only in-frame clones and leaves some out. The sample carries hundreds of thousands of clones, 85% to 95% recorded once. Germline CDR1 is KGHSH and CDR2 is LQKENI. Trimming shortened V by 1 base and J by 1 base, and 10 bases separated the two germline ends. The CDR3 length is 15 residues. Turning to this clone: Its antigen remains unidentified.

Study conclusions and caveats: Only 5 or 6 individuals given AZD1222 were seropositive at baseline. Researchers report vaccine-associated CD4 TCRs spanning spike, with dominance at 160-218 and 743-854. The sample set comprised mostly white British donors with more females, and clonal diversity was possibly underestimated.

The material sequenced was peripheral blood, taken on day 0 of MenACWY control vaccination. The receptor was derived from an adult in good health. The chain has TRBV18 and TRBJ1-1; D unresolved. The DNA for the CDR3 is TGTGCCAGCTCACCACAGAAAGCCGGGAACACTGAAGCTTTCTTT. Amino acid sequence: CASSPQKAGNTEAFF.